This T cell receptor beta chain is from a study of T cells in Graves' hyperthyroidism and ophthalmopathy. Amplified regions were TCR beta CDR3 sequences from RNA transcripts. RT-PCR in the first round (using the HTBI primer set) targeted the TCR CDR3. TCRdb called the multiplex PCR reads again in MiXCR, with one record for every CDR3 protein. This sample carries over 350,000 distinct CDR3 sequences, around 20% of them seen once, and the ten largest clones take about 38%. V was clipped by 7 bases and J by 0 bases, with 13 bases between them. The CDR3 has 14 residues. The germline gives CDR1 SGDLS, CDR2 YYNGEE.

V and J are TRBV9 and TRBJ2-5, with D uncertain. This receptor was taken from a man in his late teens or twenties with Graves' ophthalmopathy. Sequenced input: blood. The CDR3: CASSPRANQETQYF. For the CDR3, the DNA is TGTGCCAGCTCACCACGGGCGAACCAAGAGACCCAGTACTTC.